This is a list of T cell receptor beta chains from one sample in a study of T-cell reconstitution after alpha-beta-depleted transplantation in children. TCRdb ran MiXCR on the PCR reads and lists one entry per CDR3 protein. The sample carries around 300,000 distinct CDR3 sequences, around 10% recorded once. The sequencing used PBMCs, collected before TCRalphabeta/CD19-depleted stem cell transplant. Receptor source: a boy under three years old with acute myeloid leukemia, due to receive a stem cell transplant. The CDR3 runs from the conserved cysteine through the conserved F or W. Each record gives: D gene, J gene, CDR3 length, clone size, V gene, CDR3 DNA, CDR3 protein. A D gene is named only where the DNA matches it firmly. Size is omitted from some rows. Given values are once, few, many or a class for expanded clones.

>NA|TRBJ2-5|14|many|TRBV7-9
TGTGCCAGCAGCACCACCCGGGGTGAAGAGACCCAGTACTTC
CASSTTRGEETQYF
>NA|TRBJ1-5|14|many|TRBV4-3
TGCGCCAGCAGCCAACGATTCGGGAATCAGCCCCAGCATTTT
CASSQRFGNQPQHF
>TRBD1|TRBJ1-6|18|many|TRBV7-3
TGTGCCAGCAGCTTAACTTCGACAGGGGGCCTTTATAATTCACCCCTCCACTTT
CASSLTSTGGLYNSPLHF
>NA|TRBJ1-5|13|NA|TRBV30
TGTGCCTGGGCGACAGGAGGCAATCAGCCCCAGCATTTT
CAWATGGNQPQHF
>NA|TRBJ1-5|16|NA|TRBV7-2
TGTGCCAGCAGCTTAGAAACAGGGAGGCCTTATCAGCCCCAGCATTTT
CASSLETGRPYQPQHF
>NA|TRBJ2-7|13|NA|TRBV27
TGTGCCAGCAGTTTTACAGGGACCCACGAGCAGTACTTC
CASSFTGTHEQYF
>NA|TRBJ1-5|14|NA|TRBV28
TGTGCCAGCAGTTTATTACAGCTTGATCAGCCCCAGCATTTT
CASSLLQLDQPQHF
>NA|TRBJ2-1|13|many|TRBV11-2
TGTGCCAGCAGCTTAGATAGAAGGAATGAGCAGTTCTTC
CASSLDRRNEQFF
>NA|TRBJ2-2|15|many|TRBV3-1
TGTGCCAGCAGCCAAGAAAGAAGAGGGCCCGGGGAGCTGTTTTTT
CASSQERRGPGELFF
>NA|TRBJ2-1|15|NA|TRBV5-4
TGTGCCAGCAGCTTGGTAGCGTTCTCCTACAATGAGCAGTTCTTC
CASSLVAFSYNEQFF
>TRBD2|TRBJ2-3|17|few|TRBV4-1
TGCGCCAGCAGCCAAGCTCCGGGACTAGCGGGGGCAGATACGCAGTATTTT
CASSQAPGLAGADTQYF
>NA|TRBJ2-2|14|many|TRBV15
TGTGCCACCAGCAGAGATCCCTACACCGGGGAGCTGTTTTTT
CATSRDPYTGELFF
>NA|TRBJ1-6|10|few|TRBV27
TGTGCCAGCGGGAATTCACCCCTCCACTTT
CASGNSPLHF
>NA|TRBJ1-1|15|many|TRBV6-1
TGTGCCAGCAGACCTCCCAGGGGCCGGAACACTGAAGCTTTCTTT
CASRPPRGRNTEAFF
>TRBD2|TRBJ2-1|12|many|TRBV5-5
TGTGCCAGCCAGCTAGCGGAAGAGACCCAGTTCTTC
CASQLAEETQFF
>NA|TRBJ2-4|13|few|TRBV20-1
TGCAGTGCTAGGCGCCTAGCCAAAAACATTCAGTACTTC
CSARRLAKNIQYF
>NA|TRBJ1-1|13|many|TRBV7-9
TGTGCCATTCTGAGACACGGGAACACTGAAGCTTTCTTT
CAILRHGNTEAFF
>TRBD1|TRBJ2-1|16|many|TRBV15
TGTGCCACCAGCAGAGAGGGGACAGGGCCCTACAATGAGCAGTTCTTC
CATSREGTGPYNEQFF
>TRBD1|TRBJ2-7|13|NA|TRBV7-7
TGTGCTAGCAGCTTGGGACAGGAGTACGAGCAGTACTTC
CASSLGQEYEQYF